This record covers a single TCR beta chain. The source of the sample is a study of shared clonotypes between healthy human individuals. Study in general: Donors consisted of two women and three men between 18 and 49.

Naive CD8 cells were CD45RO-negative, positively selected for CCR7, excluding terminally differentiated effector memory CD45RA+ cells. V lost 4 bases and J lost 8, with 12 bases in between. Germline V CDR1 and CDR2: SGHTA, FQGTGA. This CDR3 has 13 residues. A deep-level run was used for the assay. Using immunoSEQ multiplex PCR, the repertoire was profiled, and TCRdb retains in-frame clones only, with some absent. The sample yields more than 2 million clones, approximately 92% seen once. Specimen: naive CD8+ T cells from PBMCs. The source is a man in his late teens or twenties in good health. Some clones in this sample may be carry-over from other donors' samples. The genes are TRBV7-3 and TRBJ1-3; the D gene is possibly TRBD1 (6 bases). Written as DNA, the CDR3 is TGTGCCAGCAGCTGTCGGGACACTGACACCATATATTTT. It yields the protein CASSCRDTDTIYF.